This T cell receptor (beta chain) was identified in a study of response to subunit inactivated influenza vaccine. Notes on this clonotype: Its antigen is not known.

Broader study findings: Authors proposed each seasonal influenza vaccination draws in few new T cells.

Germline assignment: CDR1 LNHNV and CDR2 YYDKDF (reference sequence). Trimming cost V 6 bases and J 5 bases, with 8 bases left between them. The CDR3 has 12 residues. In TCRdb, the RT-PCR reads were re-called with MiXCR into one record per CDR3 protein. The sample has about 500,000 distinct CDR3 sequences, under 15% seen once. The V gene is TRBV15, the J gene TRBJ1-5; D uncertain. The clonotype comes from a man aged 50-60 years who received an inactivated influenza vaccine. The sample here was PBMCs from blood, taken about 6 weeks after vaccination. CDR3 protein: CATSLRDQPQHF. In DNA form, the CDR3 reads TGTGCCACCAGTCTCAGAGATCAGCCCCAGCATTTT.